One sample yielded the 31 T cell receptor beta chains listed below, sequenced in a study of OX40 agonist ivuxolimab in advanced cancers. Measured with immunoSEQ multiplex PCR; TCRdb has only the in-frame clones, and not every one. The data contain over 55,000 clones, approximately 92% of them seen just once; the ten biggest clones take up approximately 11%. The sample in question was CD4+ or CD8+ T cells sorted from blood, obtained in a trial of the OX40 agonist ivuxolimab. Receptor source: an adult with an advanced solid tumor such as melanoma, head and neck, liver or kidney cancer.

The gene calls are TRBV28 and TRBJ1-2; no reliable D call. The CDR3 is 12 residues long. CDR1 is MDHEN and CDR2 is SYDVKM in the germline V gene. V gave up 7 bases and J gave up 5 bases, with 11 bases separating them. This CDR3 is CASTSDSYGYTF. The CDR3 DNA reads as TGTGCCAGCACCTCAGATTCATATGGCTACACCTTC.

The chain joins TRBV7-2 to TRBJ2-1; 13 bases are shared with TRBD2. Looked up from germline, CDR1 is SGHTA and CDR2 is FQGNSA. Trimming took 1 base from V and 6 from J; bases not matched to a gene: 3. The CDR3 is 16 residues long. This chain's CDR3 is CASSLGGLAGSNEQFF. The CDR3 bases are TGTGCCAGCAGCTTAGGGGGACTAGCGGGGAGCAATGAGCAGTTCTTC.

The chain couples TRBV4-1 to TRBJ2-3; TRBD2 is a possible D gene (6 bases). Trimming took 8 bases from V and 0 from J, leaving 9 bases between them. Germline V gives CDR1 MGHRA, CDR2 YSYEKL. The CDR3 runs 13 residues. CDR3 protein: CASRGLSTDTQYF. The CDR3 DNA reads TGCGCCAGCCGGGGGTTGAGCACAGATACGCAGTATTTT.

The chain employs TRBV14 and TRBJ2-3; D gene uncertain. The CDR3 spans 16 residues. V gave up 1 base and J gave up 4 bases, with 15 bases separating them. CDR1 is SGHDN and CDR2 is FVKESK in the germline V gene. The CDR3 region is CASSQGNRDWADTQYF. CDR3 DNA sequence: TGTGCCAGCAGCCAAGGGAACAGAGACTGGGCAGATACGCAGTATTTT.

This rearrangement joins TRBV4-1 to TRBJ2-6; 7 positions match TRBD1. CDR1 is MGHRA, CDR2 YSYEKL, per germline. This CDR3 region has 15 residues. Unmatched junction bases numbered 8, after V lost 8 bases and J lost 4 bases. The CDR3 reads CASAPDRAGANVLTF. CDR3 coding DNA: TGCGCCAGCGCCCCCGACAGGGCCGGGGCCAACGTCCTGACTTTC.

The CDR3 DNA follows: TGTGCCAGCAGCACTCGGGACCATGACTATGGCTACACCTTC. Protein sequence: CASSTRDHDYGYTF. This chain uses TRBV21-1 with TRBJ1-2. TRBV21-1 is labeled a pseudogene. This CDR3 region has 14 residues.

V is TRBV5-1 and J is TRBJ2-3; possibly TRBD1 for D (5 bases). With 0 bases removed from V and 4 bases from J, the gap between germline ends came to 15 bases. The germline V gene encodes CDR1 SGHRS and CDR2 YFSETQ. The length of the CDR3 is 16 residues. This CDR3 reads CASSLGSGFVPDTQYF. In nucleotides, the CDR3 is TGCGCCAGCAGCTTGGGTTCAGGGTTTGTACCAGATACGCAGTATTTT. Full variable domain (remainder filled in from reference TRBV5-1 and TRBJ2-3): KAGVTQTPRYLIKTRGQQVTLSCSPISGHRSVSWYQQTPGQGLQFLFEYFSETQRNKGNFPGRFSGRQFSNSRSEMNVSTLELGDSALYLCASSLGSGFVPDTQYFGPGTRLTVL.

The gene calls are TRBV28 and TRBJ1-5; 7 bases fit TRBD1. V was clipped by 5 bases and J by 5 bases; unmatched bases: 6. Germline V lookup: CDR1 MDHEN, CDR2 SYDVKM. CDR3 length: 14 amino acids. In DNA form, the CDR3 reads TGTGCCAGCAGTCGGGGACAGCGTTATCAGCCCCAGCATTTT. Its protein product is CASSRGQRYQPQHF.

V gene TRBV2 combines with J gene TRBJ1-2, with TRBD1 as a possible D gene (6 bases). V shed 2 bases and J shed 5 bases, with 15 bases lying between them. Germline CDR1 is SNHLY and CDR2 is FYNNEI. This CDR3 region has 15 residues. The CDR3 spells CASSEPDRQAYGYTF. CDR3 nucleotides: TGTGCCAGCAGTGAACCGGACAGACAGGCGTATGGCTACACCTTC.

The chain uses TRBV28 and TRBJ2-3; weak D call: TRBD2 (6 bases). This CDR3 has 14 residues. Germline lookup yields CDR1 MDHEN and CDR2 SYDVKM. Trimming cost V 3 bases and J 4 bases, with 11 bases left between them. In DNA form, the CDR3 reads TGTGCCAGCAGTTTCTCGGGACTTTCAGATACGCAGTATTTT. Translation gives CASSFSGLSDTQYF.

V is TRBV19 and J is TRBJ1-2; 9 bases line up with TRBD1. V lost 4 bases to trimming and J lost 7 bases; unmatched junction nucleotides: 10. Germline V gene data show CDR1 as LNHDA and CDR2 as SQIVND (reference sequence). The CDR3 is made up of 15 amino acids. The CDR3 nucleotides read TGTGCCAGTAGTAGCTACGGACAGGGGCGGGGTGGCTACACCTTC. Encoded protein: CASSSYGQGRGGYTF.

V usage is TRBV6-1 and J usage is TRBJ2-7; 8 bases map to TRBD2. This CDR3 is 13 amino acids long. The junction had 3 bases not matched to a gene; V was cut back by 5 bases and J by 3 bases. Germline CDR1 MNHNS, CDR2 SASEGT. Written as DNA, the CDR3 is TGTGCCAGCAGTACAGCGGGAGTCTACGAGCAGTACTTC. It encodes CASSTAGVYEQYF.

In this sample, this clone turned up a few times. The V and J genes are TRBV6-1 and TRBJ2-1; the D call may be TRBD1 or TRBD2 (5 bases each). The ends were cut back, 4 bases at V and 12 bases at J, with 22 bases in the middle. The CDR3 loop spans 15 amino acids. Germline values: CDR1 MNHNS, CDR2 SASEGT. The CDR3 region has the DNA TGTGCCAGCAGTGTAACCGTCCAGAGGGGAATGGGGCAGTTCTTC. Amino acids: CASSVTVQRGMGQFF.

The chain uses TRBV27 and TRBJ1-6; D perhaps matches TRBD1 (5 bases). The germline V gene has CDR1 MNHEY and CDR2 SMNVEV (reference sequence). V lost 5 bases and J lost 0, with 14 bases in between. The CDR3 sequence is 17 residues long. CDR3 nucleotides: TGTGCCAGCAGTCCGGGTGGGGGAAGCTCCTATAATTCACCCCTCCACTTT. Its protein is CASSPGGGSSYNSPLHF.

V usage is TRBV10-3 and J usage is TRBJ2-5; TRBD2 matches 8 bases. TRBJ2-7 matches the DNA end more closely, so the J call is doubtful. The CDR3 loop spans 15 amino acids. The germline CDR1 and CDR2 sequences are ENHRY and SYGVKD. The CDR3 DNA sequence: TGTGCCATCAGTCCCCGGGGGGGTAGCTCCTACGAGCAGTACTTC. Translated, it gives CAISPRGGSSYEQYF.

DNA of the CDR3: TGTGCCAGCAGCAGGGGACAGGGGGCGAGAACTGAAGCTTTCTTT. Protein: CASSRGQGARTEAFF. The rearrangement links TRBV4-2 to TRBJ1-1; 12 nucleotides align to TRBD1. With 5 bases clipped from V and 5 bases from J, the junction kept 6 bases outside the gene matches. Per the germline V gene, CDR1 is LGHNA and CDR2 is YNFKEQ. This CDR3 spans 15 amino acids.

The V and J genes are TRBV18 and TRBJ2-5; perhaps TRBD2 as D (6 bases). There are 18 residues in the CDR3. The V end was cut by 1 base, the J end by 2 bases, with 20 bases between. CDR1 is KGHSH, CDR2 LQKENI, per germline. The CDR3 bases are TGTGCCAGCTCACCACTCGGAAGGAGCTGGGGGGAACAAGAGACCCAGTACTTC. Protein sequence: CASSPLGRSWGEQETQYF.

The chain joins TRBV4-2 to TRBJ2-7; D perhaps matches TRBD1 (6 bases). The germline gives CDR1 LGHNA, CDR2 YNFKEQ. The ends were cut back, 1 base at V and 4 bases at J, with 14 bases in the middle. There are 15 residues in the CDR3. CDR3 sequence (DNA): TGTGCCAGCAGCCAAGGACCGGGACAAAGTTACGAGCAGTACTTC. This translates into CASSQGPGQSYEQYF.

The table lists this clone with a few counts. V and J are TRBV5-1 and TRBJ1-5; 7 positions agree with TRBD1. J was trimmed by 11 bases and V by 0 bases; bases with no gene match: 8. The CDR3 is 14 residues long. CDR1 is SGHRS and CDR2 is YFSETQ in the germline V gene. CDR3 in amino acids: CASSLGTGEGAQHF. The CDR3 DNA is TGCGCCAGCAGCTTGGGGACAGGCGAGGGGGCCCAGCATTTT.

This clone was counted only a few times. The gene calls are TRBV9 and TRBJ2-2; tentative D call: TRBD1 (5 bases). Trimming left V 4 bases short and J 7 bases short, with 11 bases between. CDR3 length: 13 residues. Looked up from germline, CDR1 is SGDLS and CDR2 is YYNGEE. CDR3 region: CASSFQGIGELFF. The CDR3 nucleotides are TGTGCCAGCAGCTTTCAGGGCATCGGGGAGCTGTTTTTT.

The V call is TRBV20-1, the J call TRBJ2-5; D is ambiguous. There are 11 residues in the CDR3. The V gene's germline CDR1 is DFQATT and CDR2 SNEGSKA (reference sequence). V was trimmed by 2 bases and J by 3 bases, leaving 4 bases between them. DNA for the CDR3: TGCAGTGCTAGATTTGAAGAGACCCAGTACTTC. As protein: CSARFEETQYF.

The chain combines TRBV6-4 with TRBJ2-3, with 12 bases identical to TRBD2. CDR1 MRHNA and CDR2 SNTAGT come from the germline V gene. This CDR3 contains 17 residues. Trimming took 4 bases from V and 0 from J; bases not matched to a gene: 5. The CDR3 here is CASSASGGASSTDTQYF. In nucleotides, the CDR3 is TGTGCCAGCAGTGCTAGCGGGGGGGCCTCTAGCACAGATACGCAGTATTTT.

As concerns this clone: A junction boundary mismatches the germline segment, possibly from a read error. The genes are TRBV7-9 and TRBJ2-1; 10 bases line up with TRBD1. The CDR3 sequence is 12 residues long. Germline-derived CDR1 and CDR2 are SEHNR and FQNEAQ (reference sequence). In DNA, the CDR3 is TGTGCCAGCAGCCGACAGGGGGCTGAGGAGTTCTTC. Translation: CASSRQGAEEFF.

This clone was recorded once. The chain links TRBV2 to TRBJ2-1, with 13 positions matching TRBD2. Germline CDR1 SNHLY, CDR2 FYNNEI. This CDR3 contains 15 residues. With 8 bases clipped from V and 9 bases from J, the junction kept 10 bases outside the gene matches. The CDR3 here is CASGRTSGRSGEQFF. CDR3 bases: TGTGCCAGCGGCAGGACTAGCGGGAGATCCGGTGAGCAGTTCTTC.

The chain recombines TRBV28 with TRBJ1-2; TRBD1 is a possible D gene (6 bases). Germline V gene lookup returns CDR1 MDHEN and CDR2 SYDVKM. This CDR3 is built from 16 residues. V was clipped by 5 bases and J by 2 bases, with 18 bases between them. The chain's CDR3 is CASSLRTAALNYGYTF. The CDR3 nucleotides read TGTGCCAGCAGTCTCCGGACAGCGGCCCTGAACTATGGCTACACCTTC.

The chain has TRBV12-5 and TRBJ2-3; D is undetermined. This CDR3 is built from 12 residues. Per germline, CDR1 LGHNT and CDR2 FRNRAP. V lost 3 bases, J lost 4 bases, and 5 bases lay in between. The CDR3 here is CASGLVSDTQYF. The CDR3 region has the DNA TGTGCTAGTGGTTTAGTATCAGATACGCAGTATTTT.

The CDR3 coding sequence is TGTGCCAGCAGCTCAATTCGGACTAGCGGGAGCGACGAGCAGTACTTC. Translation gives CASSSIRTSGSDEQYF. The rearrangement links TRBV13 to TRBJ2-7; 13 bases match TRBD2. Trimming removed 4 bases from V and 5 bases from J; junction bases left unmatched: 8. The CDR3 is 16 amino acids. CDR1 is PRHDT and CDR2 is FYEKMQ in the germline V gene (reference sequence).

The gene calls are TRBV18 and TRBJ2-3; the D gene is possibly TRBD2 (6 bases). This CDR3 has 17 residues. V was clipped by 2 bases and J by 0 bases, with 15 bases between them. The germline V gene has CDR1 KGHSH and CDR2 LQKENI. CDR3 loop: CASSPSREYTSTDTQYF. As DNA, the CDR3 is TGTGCCAGCTCACCAAGTCGGGAGTATACTAGCACAGATACGCAGTATTTT.

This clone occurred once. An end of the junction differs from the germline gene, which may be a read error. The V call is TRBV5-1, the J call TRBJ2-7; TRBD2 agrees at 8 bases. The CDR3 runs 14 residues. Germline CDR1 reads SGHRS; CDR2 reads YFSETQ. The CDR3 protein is CANSFAGGENEQYF. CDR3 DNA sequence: TGCGCCAACAGCTTCGCGGGGGGAGAAAACGAGCAGTACTTC.

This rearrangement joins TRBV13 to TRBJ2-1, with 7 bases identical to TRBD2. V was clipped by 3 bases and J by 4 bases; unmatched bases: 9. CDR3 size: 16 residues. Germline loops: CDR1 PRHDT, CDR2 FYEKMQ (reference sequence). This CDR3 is CASSFGGRAFYNEQFF. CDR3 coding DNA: TGTGCCAGCAGCTTTGGGGGGAGGGCCTTTTACAATGAGCAGTTCTTC.

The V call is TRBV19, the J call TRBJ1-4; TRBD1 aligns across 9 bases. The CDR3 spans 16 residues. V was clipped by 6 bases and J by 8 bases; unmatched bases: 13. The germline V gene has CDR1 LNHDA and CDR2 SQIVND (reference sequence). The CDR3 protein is CASREPGTGQEEKLFF. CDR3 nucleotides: TGTGCCAGTAGAGAGCCCGGGACAGGGCAGGAGGAAAAACTGTTTTTT.